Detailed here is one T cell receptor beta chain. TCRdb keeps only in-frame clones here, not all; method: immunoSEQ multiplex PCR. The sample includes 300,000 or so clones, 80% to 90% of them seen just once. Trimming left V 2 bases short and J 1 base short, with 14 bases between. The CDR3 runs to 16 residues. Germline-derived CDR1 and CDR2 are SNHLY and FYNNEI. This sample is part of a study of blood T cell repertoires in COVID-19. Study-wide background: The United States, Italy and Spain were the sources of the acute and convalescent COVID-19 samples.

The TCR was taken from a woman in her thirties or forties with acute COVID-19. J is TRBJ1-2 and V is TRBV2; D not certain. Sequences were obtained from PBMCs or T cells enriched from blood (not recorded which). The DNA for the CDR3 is TGTGCCAGCAGTGAACGGAGGGATCCCCTTAACTATGGCTACACCTTC. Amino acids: CASSERRDPLNYGYTF.